This TCR beta chain was identified in a study of metastatic and nonmetastatic thyroid tumors. TCRdb re-analyzed the PCR reads through MiXCR. The table has 45,000 or so clones, about 4% seen once. General observations from the study: The reported finding was significantly higher TCR beta diversity in malignant thyroid tumors relative to benign nodules, in blood and tumor.

Thyroid surgery was performed in patients who had received no treatment beforehand. V was clipped by 4 bases and J by 2 bases; unmatched bases: 7. This CDR3 contains 15 residues. Germline CDR1 is DFQATT and CDR2 is SNEGSKA (reference sequence). This clone has at least ten counts. The antigen is undetermined. The TCR comes from a female donor with papillary thyroid cancer or a benign thyroid nodule (not recorded which). Some clones in this sample may be carry-over from other donors' samples. The V and J genes are TRBV20-1 and TRBJ2-1, with 8 bases fitting TRBD2. The sequenced sample was blood. The CDR3 DNA reads as TGCAGTGCTACACAAACTAGCGGCCCCTACAATGAGCAGTTCTTC. Its translation is CSATQTSGPYNEQFF.